The clone carrying this T cell receptor (beta chain) was seen a few times. Its antigen is not identified. The entry originates in a study of response to subunit inactivated influenza vaccine. General study results and limits: Authors suggested each seasonal flu vaccination may recruit only limited numbers of new T cells.

The CDR3 has 13 residues. Germline values: CDR1 SEHNR, CDR2 FQNEAQ (reference sequence). V shed 6 bases, J shed 5 bases, and the junction held 1 base outside the gene matches. TCRdb called the RT-PCR reads again in MiXCR, with one record for every CDR3 protein. The sample has around 760,000 distinct CDR3 sequences; about 15% are singletons. The source material was PBMCs from blood, sampled roughly 15 days before vaccination. The V and J genes are TRBV7-9 and TRBJ2-2, with 9 nucleotides matching TRBD2. The sequence was obtained from a man between 50 and 59 years old who received an inactivated influenza vaccine. The CDR3 nucleotides read TGTGCCAGCAGAGCGGGGGGAACCGGGGAGCTGTTTTTT. It translates to CASRAGGTGELFF.